A selection of T cell receptor beta chains follows, all from one sample in a study of spatial heterogeneity in lung cancer. In TCRdb, the 5' RACE reads were re-called with MiXCR into one record per CDR3 protein. This table holds about 120,000 distinct CDR3 sequences, 12% found once. The specimen comprised PBMCs, sampled at follow-up. These receptors all come from a male donor with early-stage non-small cell lung cancer. Each CDR3 is given with its conserved first and last residue.

v_call: TRBV2; cdr3_length: 14; cdr3_aa: CASSDPGAPHEQYF
v_call: TRBV2; cdr3_length: 11; cdr3_aa: CATGPVWEQFF
v_call: TRBV28; cdr3_length: 17; cdr3_aa: CASSSTTGTGGLFEQFF
v_call: TRBV7-8; cdr3_length: 13; cdr3_aa: CASSLANSGAVYF
v_call: TRBV9; cdr3_length: 15; cdr3_aa: CASTPGLAGRETQYF
v_call: TRBV10-2; cdr3_length: 14; cdr3_aa: CASSSGSSTDTQYF
v_call: TRBV7-3; cdr3_length: 16; cdr3_aa: CASSLTPDREDQPQHF
v_call: TRBV12-3/TRBV12-4; cdr3_length: 13; cdr3_aa: CACRTGLRYEQYF
v_call: TRBV6-6; cdr3_length: 12; cdr3_aa: CASSYSKDEQFF
v_call: TRBV4-1; cdr3_length: 17; cdr3_aa: CASRRGISDRANYGYTF
v_call: TRBV15; cdr3_length: 16; cdr3_aa: CATSAKVGPNQETQYF
v_call: TRBV4-2; cdr3_length: 15; cdr3_aa: CASSQALTNTGELFF
v_call: TRBV10-3; cdr3_length: 16; cdr3_aa: CAISEFPGQASSEQYF
v_call: TRBV5-1; cdr3_length: 16; cdr3_aa: CASSPGGTASTDTQYF
v_call: TRBV10-3; cdr3_length: 14; cdr3_aa: CAIRETAGGEKLFF
v_call: TRBV10-3; cdr3_length: 14; cdr3_aa: CAISGDGAIYEQYF
v_call: TRBV28; cdr3_length: 12; cdr3_aa: CASSSVTYEQYF
v_call: TRBV10-3; cdr3_length: 16; cdr3_aa: CAIETSGEPGANVLTF
v_call: TRBV20-1; cdr3_length: 13; cdr3_aa: CSARTPGGYGYTF
v_call: TRBV19; cdr3_length: 15; cdr3_aa: CASSIGDRGNQPQHF
v_call: TRBV5-1; cdr3_length: 14; cdr3_aa: CASSLLAGSYEQYF
v_call: TRBV7-9; cdr3_length: 14; cdr3_aa: CASSSMSANYGYTF
v_call: TRBV7-2; cdr3_length: 12; cdr3_aa: CASSLVYNEQFF
v_call: TRBV2; cdr3_length: 13; cdr3_aa: CASTLENNYGYTF
v_call: TRBV18; cdr3_length: 15; cdr3_aa: CASSPRSGGHTEAFF
v_call: TRBV29-1; cdr3_length: 11; cdr3_aa: CSAAHSYEQYF
v_call: TRBV11-1; cdr3_length: 13; cdr3_aa: CASTTGAPEKLFF
v_call: TRBV18; cdr3_length: 14; cdr3_aa: CASSPPGSNTEAFF
v_call: TRBV9; cdr3_length: 12; cdr3_aa: CASSPQTEEAFF
v_call: TRBV29-1; cdr3_length: 14; cdr3_aa: CSVLPGQTNTEAFF
v_call: TRBV7-9; cdr3_length: 15; cdr3_aa: CAGSLGGGASYEQYF
v_call: TRBV9; cdr3_length: 13; cdr3_aa: CASSVALADTQYF
v_call: TRBV6-2/TRBV6-3; cdr3_length: 14; cdr3_aa: CASKGLRLNNEQFF
v_call: TRBV6-6; cdr3_length: 12; cdr3_aa: CASSPGNREQYF
v_call: TRBV5-4; cdr3_length: 14; cdr3_aa: CASSSQGAEYGYTF
v_call: TRBV4-2; cdr3_length: 15; cdr3_aa: CASSKSTFMSYEQYF
v_call: TRBV20-1; cdr3_length: 14; cdr3_aa: CSARPPRTGDGYTF